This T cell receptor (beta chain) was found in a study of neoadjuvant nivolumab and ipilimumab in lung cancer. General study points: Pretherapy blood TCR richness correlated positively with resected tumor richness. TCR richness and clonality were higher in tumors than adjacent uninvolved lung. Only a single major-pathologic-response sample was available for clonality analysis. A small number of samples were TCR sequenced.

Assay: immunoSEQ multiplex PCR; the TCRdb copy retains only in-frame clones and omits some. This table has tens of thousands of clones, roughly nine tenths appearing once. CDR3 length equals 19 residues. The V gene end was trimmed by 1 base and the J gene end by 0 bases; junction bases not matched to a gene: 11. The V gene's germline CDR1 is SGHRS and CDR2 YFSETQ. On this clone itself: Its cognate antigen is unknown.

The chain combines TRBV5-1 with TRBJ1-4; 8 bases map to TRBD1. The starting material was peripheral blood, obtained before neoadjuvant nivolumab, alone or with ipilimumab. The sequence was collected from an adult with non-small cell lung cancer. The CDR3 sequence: CASSLRSGDRIATNEKLFF. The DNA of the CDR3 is TGCGCCAGCAGCTTGAGATCTGGGGACAGGATTGCAACTAATGAAAAACTGTTTTTT.